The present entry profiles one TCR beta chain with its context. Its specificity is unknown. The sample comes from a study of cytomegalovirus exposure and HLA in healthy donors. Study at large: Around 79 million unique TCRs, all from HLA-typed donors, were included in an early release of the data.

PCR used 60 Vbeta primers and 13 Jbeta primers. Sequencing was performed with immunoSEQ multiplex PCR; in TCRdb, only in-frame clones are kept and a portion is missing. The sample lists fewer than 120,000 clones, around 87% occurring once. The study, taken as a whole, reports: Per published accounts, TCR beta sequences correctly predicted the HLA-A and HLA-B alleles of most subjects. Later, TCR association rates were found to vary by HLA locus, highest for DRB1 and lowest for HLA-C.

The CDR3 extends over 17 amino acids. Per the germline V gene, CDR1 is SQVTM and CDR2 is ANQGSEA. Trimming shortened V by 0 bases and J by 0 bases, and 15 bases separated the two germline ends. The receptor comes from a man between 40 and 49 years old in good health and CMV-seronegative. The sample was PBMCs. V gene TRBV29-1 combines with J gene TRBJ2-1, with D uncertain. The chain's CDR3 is CSVEDLGGSSSYNEQFF. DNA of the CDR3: TGCAGCGTTGAAGATCTAGGCGGATCCAGCTCCTACAATGAGCAGTTCTTC.